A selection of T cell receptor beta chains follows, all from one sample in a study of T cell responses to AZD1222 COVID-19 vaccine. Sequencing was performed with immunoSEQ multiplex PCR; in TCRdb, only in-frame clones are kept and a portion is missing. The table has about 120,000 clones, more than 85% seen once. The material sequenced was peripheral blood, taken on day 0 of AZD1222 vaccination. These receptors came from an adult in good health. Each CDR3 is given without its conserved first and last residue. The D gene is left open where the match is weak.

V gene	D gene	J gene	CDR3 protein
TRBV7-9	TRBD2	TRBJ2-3	ASSLPSSGRPLTDTQY
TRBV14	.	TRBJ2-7	ASSRARRYPYEQY
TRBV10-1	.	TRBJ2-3	ASSLQEGSTDTQY
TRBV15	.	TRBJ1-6	ATSSGSYNSPLH
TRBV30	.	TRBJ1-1	ASTNIMNTEAF
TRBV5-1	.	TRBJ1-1	ASKGNTEAF
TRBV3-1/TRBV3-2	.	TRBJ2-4	ASSQKESVAKNIQY
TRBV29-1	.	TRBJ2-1	SVERFIGEQF
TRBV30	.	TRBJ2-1	ACGTSWSYNEQF
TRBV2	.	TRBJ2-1	AISVDEQF
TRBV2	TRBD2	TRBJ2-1	ASSELAGGAINEQF
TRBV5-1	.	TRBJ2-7	ASSLEAGPYEQY
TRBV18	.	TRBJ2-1	ASSLGETYNEQF
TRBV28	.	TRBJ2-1	ASSLGGLLNEQF
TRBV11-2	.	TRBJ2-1	ASSLYREQF
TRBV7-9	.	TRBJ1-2	ASSLQGSPYGYT
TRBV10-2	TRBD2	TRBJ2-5	ASSESSSGRAKTSILEETQY
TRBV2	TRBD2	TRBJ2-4	ASSVRTSGSDIQY
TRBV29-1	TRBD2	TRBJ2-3	SLGIAGVGDTQY
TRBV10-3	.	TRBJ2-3	AISDPTDTQY
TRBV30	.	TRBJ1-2	AWSGWGIGTLNT
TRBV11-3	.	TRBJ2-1	ASSFGTDNEQF
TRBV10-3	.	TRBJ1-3	AIRDGRSGNTIY
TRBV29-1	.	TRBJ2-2	SVGEGLTGELF
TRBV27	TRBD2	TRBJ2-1	ASSFPTSGRPSYNEQF